One sample yielded the 30 T cell receptor beta chains listed below, sequenced in a study of T cells after yellow fever vaccination. TCRdb reprocessed the 5' RACE reads via MiXCR and lists one record per CDR3 protein. The repertoire consists of 30,000 or so distinct CDR3 sequences, with approximately 7% occurring once and the leading ten covering about 22%. The starting material was PBMCs, either bulk or a sorted T-cell subset (CD4+, CD8+, memory, or dextramer-sorted; not recorded which), obtained on the day of the first yellow fever vaccination. Receptors were obtained from a man aged 18 to 29 who received the YFV17D yellow fever vaccine.

This clonotype appeared many times. The CDR3 reads CASRGSTDTQYF. In DNA, the CDR3 is TGTGCCAGCCGAGGTAGCACAGATACGCAGTATTTT. V usage is TRBV6-5 and J usage is TRBJ2-3; D remains ambiguous. This CDR3 spans 12 amino acids. V was clipped by 8 bases and J by 0 bases, with 6 bases between them. Germline lookup yields CDR1 MNHEY and CDR2 SVGAGI.

The J gene is TRBJ1-2, the V gene TRBV18, with a weak D call TRBD1 (5 bases). CDR1 KGHSH and CDR2 LQKENI come from the germline V gene. The V and J ends lost 3 bases and 3 bases respectively, with 8 bases between them. This CDR3 is 13 amino acids long. CDR3 nucleotide sequence: TGTGCCAGCTCACCGTCCAGGGACTATGGCTACACCTTC. Its protein is CASSPSRDYGYTF.

This clonotype was detected only a few times. V is TRBV7-9 and J is TRBJ2-5, with 10 bases matching TRBD2. This CDR3 is 14 amino acids long. CDR1 SEHNR and CDR2 FQNEAQ come from the germline V gene (reference sequence). V was pared by 7 bases and J by 1 base, with 3 bases of the junction left unmatched. The CDR3 sequence: CASNPSGGQETQYF. In DNA form, the CDR3 reads TGTGCCAGCAACCCTAGCGGGGGCCAAGAGACCCAGTACTTC.

This clonotype turned up a few times. V and J are TRBV4-3 and TRBJ2-3; perhaps TRBD2 as D (7 bases). The CDR3 is 18 amino acids. V was trimmed by 0 bases and J by 6 bases, leaving 22 bases between them. The germline V gene has CDR1 LGHNA and CDR2 YSLEER. The CDR3 coding sequence is TGCGCCAGCAGCCAAGATGGTGGGGGGGCCGGTTCGGGCGATACGCAGTATTTT. Translated: CASSQDGGGAGSGDTQYF.

This clonotype was detected many times. The J gene is TRBJ2-4, the V gene TRBV5-1, with 8 bases matching TRBD1. CDR1 SGHRS and CDR2 YFSETQ come from the germline V gene. Trimming removed 0 bases from V and 1 base from J; junction bases left unmatched: 3. CDR3 length equals 16 residues. CDR3 sequence: CASSLGTGSAKNIQYF. The CDR3 nucleotides are TGCGCCAGCAGCTTGGGGACAGGGTCCGCCAAAAACATTCAGTACTTC.

This clonotype was found many times. The chain links TRBV5-1 to TRBJ1-1; no clear D. V was cut by 2 bases and J by 0 bases, with 5 bases left in between. CDR1 is SGHRS, CDR2 YFSETQ, per germline. The CDR3 has 13 residues. CDR3 in DNA: TGCGCCAGCAGCTTCGACATGAACACTGAAGCTTTCTTT. Its translation: CASSFDMNTEAFF.

The chain carries TRBV6-5 and TRBJ1-2, with a weak D call TRBD1 (5 bases). This CDR3 has 17 residues. V lost 2 bases and J 0 bases, leaving 16 bases between the germline ends. Germline CDR1 is MNHEY and CDR2 is SVGAGI. The CDR3 region has the DNA TGTGCCAGCAGTTACGCCGATTCCCGAGGGGCTAACTATGGCTACACCTTC. It codes for CASSYADSRGANYGYTF.

This clonotype has just a few counts. The chain couples TRBV4-3 to TRBJ2-3; 11 bases line up with TRBD2. The ends lost 2 bases at V and 5 bases at J; junction bases unmatched: 12. CDR1 and CDR2 (germline): LGHNA, YSLEER. The CDR3 sequence is 18 residues long. The CDR3 reads CASSQKAPLAGAGDTQYF. The CDR3 nucleotides are TGCGCCAGCAGCCAAAAAGCCCCACTAGCGGGGGCGGGAGATACGCAGTATTTT.

This clonotype came up many times. The chain combines TRBV5-5 with TRBJ1-6, with D hard to call. Germline V gives CDR1 SGHKS, CDR2 YYEKEE (reference sequence). V shed 1 base and J shed 9 bases, with 5 bases lying between them. The CDR3 length is 12 residues. Written as DNA, the CDR3 is TGTGCCAGCAGCTTGTACACTTCACCCCTCCACTTT. This translates into CASSLYTSPLHF.

This clonotype was seen ten or more times. In nucleotides, the CDR3 is TGTGCCAGCAGTTTACAGGGGGCGGTCACTGAAGCTTTCTTT. As protein: CASSLQGAVTEAFF. The V call is TRBV12-3 or TRBV12-4, the J call TRBJ1-1; 8 nucleotides line up with TRBD1. V lost 2 bases, J lost 4 bases, and 3 bases stayed unmatched. This CDR3 comprises 14 residues.

This clonotype was seen ten or more times. The chain joins TRBV7-2 to TRBJ2-3, with D possibly matching TRBD1 (5 bases). CDR3 length equals 14 residues. The V gene lost 3 bases and the J gene lost 7 bases, with 14 bases spanning the gap. Germline V gives CDR1 SGHTA, CDR2 FQGNSA. As DNA, the CDR3 is TGTGCCAGCAGCTTGGATCAGGGTCTTTATACGCAGTATTTT. As protein: CASSLDQGLYTQYF.

This clonotype has more than one count but fewer than ten. This chain joins TRBV20-1 and TRBJ2-7, with D possibly matching TRBD2 (5 bases). CDR3 length: 14 amino acids. V lost 6 bases and J lost 5, with 20 bases in between. Germline CDR1 reads DFQATT; CDR2 reads SNEGSKA (reference sequence). CDR3 coding DNA: TGCAGTGCCAGCGTGGCCCGTGGGAGCCACGAGCAGTACGTC. Encoded protein: CSASVARGSHEQYV.

Details on this clonotype: This may be a read error, as it is one base from a much larger clone. This rearrangement joins TRBV12-3 or TRBV12-4 to TRBJ2-1, with 11 bases that match TRBD2. Trimming cost V 11 bases and J 6 bases; bases outside gene matches: 6. This CDR3 is 13 amino acids long. CDR3 nucleotide sequence: TGTGCCTGCTCACTAGCGGGGGCCAATGAGCAGTTCTTC. Translated: CACSLAGANEQFF.

This clonotype was recorded only once. This may arise from a read error, as a much more abundant clone is one base away. The gene calls are TRBV25-1 and TRBJ2-3, with 9 bases identical to TRBD2. CDR3 size: 13 residues. CDR1 and CDR2 (germline): MGHDK, SYGVNS. CDR3 sequence reads: CTSSGTSLDAQYF. The CDR3 bases are TGTACCAGCAGTGGGACTAGCCTGGATGCGCAGTATTTT.

The chain carries TRBV6-1 and TRBJ1-6; possibly TRBD1 for D (5 bases). The length of the CDR3 is 16 residues. V gave up 3 bases and J gave up 7 bases, with 16 bases separating them. From germline, CDR1 is MNHNS and CDR2 SASEGT. Here the CDR3 DNA reads TGTGCCAGCAGTGATATGGCCGGGACGGGCAATTCACCCCTCCACTTT. This gives the protein CASSDMAGTGNSPLHF.

This clonotype was found many times. The chain has TRBV5-1 and TRBJ2-2; 7 bases line up with TRBD2. V shed 4 bases, J shed 0 bases, and the junction held 3 bases outside the gene matches. Per germline, CDR1 SGHRS and CDR2 YFSETQ. This CDR3 is built from 15 residues. CDR3: CASSPSGTNTGELFF. CDR3 bases: TGCGCCAGCAGCCCGAGCGGGACGAACACCGGGGAGCTGTTTTTT.

This clonotype was recorded at least ten times. The chain has TRBV6-1 and TRBJ2-2; either TRBD1 or TRBD2 may supply D (5 bases each). The germline CDR1 and CDR2 sequences are MNHNS and SASEGT. The CDR3 sequence is 14 residues long. The germline V and J ends were trimmed by 5 bases and 2 bases, with 9 bases remaining between them. CDR3 protein: CASSRDLNTGELFF. The CDR3 DNA is TGTGCCAGCAGTCGGGACCTCAACACCGGGGAGCTGTTTTTT.

A note on this clonotype: Being one base from a much bigger clone, this may be a read error. The CDR3 reads CASSSRPRETQYF. The DNA for the CDR3 is TGTGCCAGCAGCTCAAGGCCCCGGGAGACCCAGTACTTC. V and J are TRBV7-9 and TRBJ2-5; no firm D call. Germline V gene lookup returns CDR1 SEHNR and CDR2 FQNEAQ (reference sequence). The germline V and J ends were trimmed by 4 bases and 5 bases, with 11 bases remaining between them. The CDR3 sequence is 13 residues long.

This clonotype has ten or more counts. The chain employs TRBV5-1 and TRBJ2-5; tentatively, D is TRBD2 (5 bases). This CDR3 is built from 14 residues. Germline-derived CDR1 and CDR2 are SGHRS and YFSETQ. Deletions cut 0 bases from V and 4 bases from J, with 10 bases between. Written as DNA, the CDR3 is TGCGCCAGCAGCTTGGTCGAGGGCGCAGAGACCCAGTACTTC. It is translated as CASSLVEGAETQYF.

The rearrangement joins TRBV5-6 to TRBJ2-7, with a weak D call TRBD2 (6 bases). The CDR3 is made up of 15 amino acids. V dropped 9 bases and J dropped 2 bases, with 21 bases sitting between them. Germline CDR1 SGHDT, CDR2 YYEEEE. This chain's CDR3 is CATSPGLRRPYEQYV. The CDR3 DNA reads TGTGCCACCAGTCCGGGACTCAGGAGGCCCTACGAGCAGTACGTC.

The rearrangement links TRBV2 to TRBJ2-5; TRBD2 agrees at 10 bases. The germline CDR1 and CDR2 sequences are SNHLY and FYNNEI. The V gene end was trimmed by 3 bases and the J gene end by 5 bases; junction bases not matched to a gene: 9. The CDR3 runs to 16 residues. CDR3 bases: TGTGCCAGCAGTGAGTCGCCTAGCGGGGGCGGGGAGACCCAGTACTTC. It is translated as CASSESPSGGGETQYF.

The CDR3 spells CTFSLQGTMFVAGELFF. The CDR3 region has the DNA TGTACCTTCAGTTTGCAGGGGACGATGTTTGTTGCCGGGGAGCTGTTTTTT. This chain uses TRBV12-3 or TRBV12-4 with TRBJ2-2, with a weak D call TRBD1 (6 bases). The length of the CDR3 is 17 residues.

This chain connects TRBV3-1 to TRBJ1-4, with a tentative D call TRBD1 (6 bases). The germline V gene has CDR1 LGHDT and CDR2 YNNKEL (reference sequence). The CDR3 extends over 15 amino acids. V was cut by 6 bases and J by 7 bases, with 18 bases left in between. For the CDR3, the DNA is TGTGCCAGCAGTCACGTGGGGGGCGATGGTGAAAAACTGTTTTTT. Its protein is CASSHVGGDGEKLFF.

Of note for this clonotype: A much more abundant neighbour one base away suggests this may be a read error. The chain links TRBV29-1 to TRBJ2-6, with D possibly being TRBD2 (6 bases). The CDR3 length is 15 residues. Germline assignment: CDR1 SQVTM and CDR2 ANQGSEA. In DNA form, the CDR3 reads TGCAGCGTGCCGGGACTGGTCTCTGGGGACAACGTCCTGACTTTC. Its protein is CSVPGLVSGDNVLTF.

This clonotype was picked up many times. CDR3 amino acids: CASSVGGASSYNEQFF. CDR3 nucleotides: TGTGCCAGCAGCGTAGGTGGGGCGAGCTCCTACAATGAGCAGTTCTTC. V gene TRBV9 combines with J gene TRBJ2-1, with D tentatively TRBD1 (5 bases). Trimming left V 0 bases short and J 0 bases short, with 10 bases between. The CDR3 sequence is 16 residues long. Germline-derived CDR1 and CDR2 are SGDLS and YYNGEE. Full variable domain (outside the CDR3, taken from reference TRBV9 and TRBJ2-1): DSGVTQTPKHLITATGQRVTLRCSPRSGDLSVYWYQQSLDQGLQFLIQYYNGEERAKGNILERFSAQQFPDLHSELNLSSLELGDSALYFCASSVGGASSYNEQFFGPGTRLTVL.

Many counts were recorded for this clonotype. This rearrangement joins TRBV25-1 to TRBJ2-3; D is perhaps TRBD2 (7 bases). V was cut by 7 bases and J by 0 bases, with 23 bases left in between. The CDR3 extends over 18 amino acids. Germline loops: CDR1 MGHDK, CDR2 SYGVNS. The CDR3 DNA reads TGTGCCAGCACCCCGGGGGCCCGACTAGCCGAAAGCACAGATACGCAGTATTTT. Protein product: CASTPGARLAESTDTQYF.

This clonotype was picked up many times. The J gene is TRBJ2-1, the V gene TRBV5-1; tentatively, D is TRBD1 (5 bases). The germline CDR1 and CDR2 sequences are SGHRS and YFSETQ. This CDR3 comprises 16 residues. Deletions cut 0 bases from V and 6 bases from J, with 16 bases between. The DNA for the CDR3 is TGCGCCAGCAGCTTGGCCGAGCAGGGTCGAGCCAATGAGCAGTTCTTC. As protein: CASSLAEQGRANEQFF. The entire variable domain, with the rest obtained from reference TRBV5-1 and TRBJ2-1, is as follows: KAGVTQTPRYLIKTRGQQVTLSCSPISGHRSVSWYQQTPGQGLQFLFEYFSETQRNKGNFPGRFSGRQFSNSRSEMNVSTLELGDSALYLCASSLAEQGRANEQFFGPGTRLTVL.

This clonotype occurred many times. The chain combines TRBV14 with TRBJ2-3; 8 bases map to TRBD2. Germline V gives CDR1 SGHDN, CDR2 FVKESK. V trimming: 2 bases; J trimming: 6 bases; junction bases outside the gene matches: 7. This CDR3 contains 15 residues. CDR3 bases: TGTGCCAGCAGCCAAAGGAGACTAGCGAGGGATACGCAGTATTTT. Protein: CASSQRRLARDTQYF.

A note on this clonotype: A much larger clone differs from this one at a single base, so this may be a read error. The chain links TRBV28 to TRBJ2-3; a possible D gene is TRBD2 (7 bases). V was pared by 3 bases and J by 2 bases, with 21 bases between. Per germline, CDR1 MDHEN and CDR2 SYDVKM. The CDR3 runs 18 residues. The CDR3 DNA is TGTGCCAGCAGTTTTTCCAGGACTGGCGGGGGCCTCACAGATACGCAGTATTTT. It translates to CASSFSRTGGGLTDTQYF.

This clonotype was recorded a few times. V usage is TRBV4-1 and J usage is TRBJ1-6; D is uncertain. The CDR3 contains 15 residues. Trimming took 0 bases from V and 11 from J, leaving 14 bases between them. Germline assignment: CDR1 MGHRA and CDR2 YSYEKL. The CDR3 spells CASSQDPWQSTPLHF. CDR3 nucleotide sequence: TGCGCCAGCAGCCAAGATCCGTGGCAGTCAACACCCCTCCACTTT.